The clone carrying this TCR beta chain appeared a single time. Its antigen is as yet unknown. This sample stems from a study of T cell responses to AZD1222 COVID-19 vaccine. General study findings and limits: The sample set comprised mostly white British donors with more females, and clonal diversity was possibly underestimated. Spike-specific TCR breadth and depth grew following two AZD1222 doses. The study identified only 6 or 7 AZD1222 recipients as seropositive at baseline. Nearly half of spike-specific TCRs reportedly target unmutated variant regions.

Trimming stripped 2 bases from V and 4 bases from J, with 8 bases between. The germline CDR1 and CDR2 sequences are PRHDT and FYEKMQ (reference sequence). The CDR3 runs to 13 residues. Sequencing was performed with immunoSEQ multiplex PCR; in TCRdb, only in-frame clones are kept and a portion is missing. In the table there are 150,000 to 200,000 clones, around 90% of which are singletons. The receptor's source is an adult who received the AZD1222 COVID-19 vaccine. J is TRBJ1-2 and V is TRBV13; a weak D match, TRBD1 (6 bases). The sequencing here drew on peripheral blood, taken 28 days after the second AZD1222 dose. The CDR3 sequence: CASSLRGGYGYTF. The CDR3 nucleotides read TGTGCCAGCAGCTTAAGGGGGGGCTATGGCTACACCTTC.